What follows describes a single TCR beta chain. Its antigen is undetermined. TCRdb used MiXCR to reprocess the RT-PCR reads, holding one entry per CDR3 protein. The top ten clones hold 7.8% of a sample with 200,000 to 300,000 distinct CDR3 sequences, 10% to 15% of them seen once. The sample is drawn from a study of response to subunit inactivated influenza vaccine. Overall study findings and caveats: Few additional T cells are recruited per seasonal influenza vaccination, authors suggested.

V was clipped by 2 bases and J by 1 base; unmatched bases: 6. The CDR3 runs 17 residues. The germline CDR1 and CDR2 sequences are DFQATT and SNEGSKA (reference sequence). Sequenced material: non-naive T cells sorted from PBMCs, taken 14 to 15 days before vaccination. The V gene is TRBV20-1, the J gene TRBJ2-7; TRBD2 matches at 15 bases. The source is a man aged 50 or older who received an inactivated influenza vaccine. The CDR3 DNA reads as TGCAGTGCTAGACGGACTAGCGGGGGGGCCTTGTCCTACGAGCAGTACTTC. Its translation: CSARRTSGGALSYEQYF.